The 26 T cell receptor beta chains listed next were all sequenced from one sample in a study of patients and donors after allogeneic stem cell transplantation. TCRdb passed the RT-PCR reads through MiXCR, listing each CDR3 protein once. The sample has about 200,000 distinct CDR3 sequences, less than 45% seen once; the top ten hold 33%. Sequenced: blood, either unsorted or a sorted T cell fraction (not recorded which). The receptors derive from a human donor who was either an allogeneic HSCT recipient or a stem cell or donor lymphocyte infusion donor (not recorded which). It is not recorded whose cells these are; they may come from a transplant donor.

The CDR3 DNA reads TGTGCCAGCAGTTACAACGATTTCTACACCTTC. Its translation is CASSYNDFYTF. The J gene is TRBJ1-2, the V gene TRBV6-5; D remains ambiguous. The ends were cut back, 2 bases at V and 10 bases at J, with 8 bases in the middle. The CDR3 is 11 amino acids. Germline CDR1 is MNHEY and CDR2 is SVGAGI.

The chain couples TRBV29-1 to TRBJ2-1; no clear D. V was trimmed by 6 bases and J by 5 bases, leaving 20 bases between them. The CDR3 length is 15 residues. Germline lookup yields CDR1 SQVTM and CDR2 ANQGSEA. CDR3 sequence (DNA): TGCAGCGTGGACCACCGACGGATTAAGAACAATGAGCAGTTCTTC. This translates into CSVDHRRIKNNEQFF.

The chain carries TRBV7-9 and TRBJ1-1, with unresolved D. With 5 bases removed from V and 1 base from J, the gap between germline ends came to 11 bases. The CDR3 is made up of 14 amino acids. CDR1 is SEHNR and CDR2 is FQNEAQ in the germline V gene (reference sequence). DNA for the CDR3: TGTGCCAGCAGCAAAGAAACGGGGAACACTGAAGCTTTCTTT. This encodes CASSKETGNTEAFF.

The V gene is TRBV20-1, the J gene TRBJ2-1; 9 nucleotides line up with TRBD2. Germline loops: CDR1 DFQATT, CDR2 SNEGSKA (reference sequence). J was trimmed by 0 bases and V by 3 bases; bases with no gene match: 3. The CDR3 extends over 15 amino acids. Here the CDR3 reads CSARGSGGSYNEQFF. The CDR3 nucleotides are TGCAGTGCTAGGGGTAGCGGGGGCTCCTACAATGAGCAGTTCTTC.

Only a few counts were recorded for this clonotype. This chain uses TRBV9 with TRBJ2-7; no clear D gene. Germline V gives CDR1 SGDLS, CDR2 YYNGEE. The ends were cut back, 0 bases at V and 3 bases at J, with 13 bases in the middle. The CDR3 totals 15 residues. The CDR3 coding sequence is TGTGCCAGCAGCGTAGAGGAACAGCCTGGCTACGAGCAGTACTTC. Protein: CASSVEEQPGYEQYF.

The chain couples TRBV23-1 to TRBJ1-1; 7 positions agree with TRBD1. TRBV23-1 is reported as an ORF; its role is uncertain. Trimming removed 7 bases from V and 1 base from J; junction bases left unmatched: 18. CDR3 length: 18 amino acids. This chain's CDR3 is CASIDYRQGRGKNTEAFF. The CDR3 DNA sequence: TGCGCCAGCATCGACTACAGACAGGGCAGGGGGAAGAACACTGAAGCTTTCTTT.

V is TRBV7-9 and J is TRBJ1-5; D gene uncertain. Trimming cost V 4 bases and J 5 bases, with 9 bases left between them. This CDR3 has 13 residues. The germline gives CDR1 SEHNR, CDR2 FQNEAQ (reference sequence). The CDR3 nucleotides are TGTGCCAGCAGCTCTACTGCAGATCAGCCCCAGCATTTT. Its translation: CASSSTADQPQHF.

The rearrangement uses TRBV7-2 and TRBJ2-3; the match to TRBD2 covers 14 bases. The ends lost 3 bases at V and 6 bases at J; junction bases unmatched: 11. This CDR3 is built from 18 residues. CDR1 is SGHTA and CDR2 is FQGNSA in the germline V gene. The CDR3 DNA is TGTGCCAGCAGCTTGGGGGCCGGGACTAGCGGGAGTTCCGATACGCAGTATTTT. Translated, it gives CASSLGAGTSGSSDTQYF.

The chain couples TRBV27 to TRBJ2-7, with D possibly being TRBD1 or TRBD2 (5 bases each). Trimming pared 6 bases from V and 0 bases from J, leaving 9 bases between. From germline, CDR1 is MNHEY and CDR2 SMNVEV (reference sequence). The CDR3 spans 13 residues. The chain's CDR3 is CASRGRDSYEQYF. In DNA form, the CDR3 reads TGTGCCAGCAGGGGACGCGACTCCTACGAGCAGTACTTC.

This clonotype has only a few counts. CDR3 residues: CASSAGVGDAGGYTF. CDR3 bases: TGTGCCAGCAGTGCGGGCGTGGGTGACGCAGGAGGCTACACCTTC. The chain employs TRBV12-3 or TRBV12-4 and TRBJ1-2; D remains ambiguous. The CDR3 has 15 amino acids. Trimming cost V 5 bases and J 8 bases, with 21 bases left between them.

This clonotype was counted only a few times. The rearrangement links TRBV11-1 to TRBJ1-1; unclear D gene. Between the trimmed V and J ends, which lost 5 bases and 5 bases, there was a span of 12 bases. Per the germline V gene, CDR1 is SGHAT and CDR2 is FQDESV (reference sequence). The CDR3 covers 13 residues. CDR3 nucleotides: TGTGCCAGCAGCGGGGAGAGCGAGACTGAAGCTTTCTTT. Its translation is CASSGESETEAFF.

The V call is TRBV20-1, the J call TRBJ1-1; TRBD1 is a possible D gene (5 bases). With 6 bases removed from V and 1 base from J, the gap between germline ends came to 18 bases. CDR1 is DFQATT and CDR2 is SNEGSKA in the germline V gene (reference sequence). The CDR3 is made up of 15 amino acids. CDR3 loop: CSALGGPRRNTEAFF. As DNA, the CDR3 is TGCAGTGCCCTGGGGGGACCCCGAAGGAACACTGAAGCTTTCTTT.

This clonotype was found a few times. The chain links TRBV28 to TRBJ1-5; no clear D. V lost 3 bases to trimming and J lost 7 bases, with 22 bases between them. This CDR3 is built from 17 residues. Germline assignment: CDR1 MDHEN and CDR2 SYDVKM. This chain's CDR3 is CASSFPPIGERVQPQHF. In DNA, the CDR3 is TGTGCCAGCAGTTTCCCCCCCATCGGTGAAAGGGTGCAGCCCCAGCATTTT.

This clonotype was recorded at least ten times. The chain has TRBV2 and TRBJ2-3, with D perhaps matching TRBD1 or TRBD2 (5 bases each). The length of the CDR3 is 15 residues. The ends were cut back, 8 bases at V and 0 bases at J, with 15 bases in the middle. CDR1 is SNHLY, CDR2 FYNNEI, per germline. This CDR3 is CASSNEGTSTDTQYF. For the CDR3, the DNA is TGTGCCAGCTCCAATGAGGGGACCAGCACAGATACGCAGTATTTT.

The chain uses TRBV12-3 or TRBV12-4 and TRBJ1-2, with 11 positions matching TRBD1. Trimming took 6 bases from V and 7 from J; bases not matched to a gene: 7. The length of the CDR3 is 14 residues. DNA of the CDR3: TGTGCCAGCAGCTCGGCTGGGACAGGGGGTGGCTACACCTTC. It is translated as CASSSAGTGGGYTF.

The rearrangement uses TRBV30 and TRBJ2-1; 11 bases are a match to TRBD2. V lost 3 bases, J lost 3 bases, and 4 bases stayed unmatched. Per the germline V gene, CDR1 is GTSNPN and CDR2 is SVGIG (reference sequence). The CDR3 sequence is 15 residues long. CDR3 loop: CAWSRLAGFYNEQFF. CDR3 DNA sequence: TGTGCCTGGAGCCGACTAGCGGGATTCTACAATGAGCAGTTCTTC.

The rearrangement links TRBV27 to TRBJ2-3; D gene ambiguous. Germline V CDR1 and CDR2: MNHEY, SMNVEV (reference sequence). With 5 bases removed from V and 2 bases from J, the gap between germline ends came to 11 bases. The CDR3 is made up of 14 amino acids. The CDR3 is CASSLSAVTDTQYF. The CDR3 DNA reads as TGTGCCAGCAGTCTAAGTGCGGTCACAGATACGCAGTATTTT.

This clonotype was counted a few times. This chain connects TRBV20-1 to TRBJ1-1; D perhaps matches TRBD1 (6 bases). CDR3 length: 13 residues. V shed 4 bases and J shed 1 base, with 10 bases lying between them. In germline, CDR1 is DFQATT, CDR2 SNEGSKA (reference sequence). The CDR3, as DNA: TGCAGTGCTAAACAGGGACCGAACACTGAAGCTTTCTTT. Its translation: CSAKQGPNTEAFF.

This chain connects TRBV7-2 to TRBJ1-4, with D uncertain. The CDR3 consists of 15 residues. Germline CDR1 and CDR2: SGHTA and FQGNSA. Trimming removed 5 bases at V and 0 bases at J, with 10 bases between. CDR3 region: CASSEYPATNEKLFF. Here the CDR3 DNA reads TGTGCCAGCAGCGAATACCCGGCAACTAATGAAAAACTGTTTTTT.

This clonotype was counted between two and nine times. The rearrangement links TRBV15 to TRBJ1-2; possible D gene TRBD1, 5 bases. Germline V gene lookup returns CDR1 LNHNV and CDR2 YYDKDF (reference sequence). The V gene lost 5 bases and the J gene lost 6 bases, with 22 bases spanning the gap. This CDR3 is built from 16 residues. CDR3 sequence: CATSPHTGTLDDGYTF. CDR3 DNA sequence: TGTGCCACCAGCCCACATACCGGGACTTTGGACGATGGCTACACCTTC.

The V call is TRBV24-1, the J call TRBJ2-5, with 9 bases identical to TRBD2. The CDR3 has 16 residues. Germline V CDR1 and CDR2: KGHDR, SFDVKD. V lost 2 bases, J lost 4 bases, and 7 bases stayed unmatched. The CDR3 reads CATSDSGSGSRETQYF. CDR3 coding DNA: TGTGCCACCAGTGATTCCGGTAGCGGGAGTAGAGAGACCCAGTACTTC.

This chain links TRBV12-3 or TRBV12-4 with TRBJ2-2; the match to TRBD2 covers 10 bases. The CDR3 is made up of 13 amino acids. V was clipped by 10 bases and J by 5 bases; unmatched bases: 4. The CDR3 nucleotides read TGTGCCACCGGACTAGCGGTTACCGGGGAGCTGTTTTTT. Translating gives CATGLAVTGELFF.

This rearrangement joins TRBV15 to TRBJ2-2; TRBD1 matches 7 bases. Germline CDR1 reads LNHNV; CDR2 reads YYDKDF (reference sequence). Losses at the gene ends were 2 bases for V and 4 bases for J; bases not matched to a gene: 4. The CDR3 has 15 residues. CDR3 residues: CATSRHTGATGELFF. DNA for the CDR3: TGTGCCACCAGCAGACACACAGGGGCCACCGGGGAGCTGTTTTTT.

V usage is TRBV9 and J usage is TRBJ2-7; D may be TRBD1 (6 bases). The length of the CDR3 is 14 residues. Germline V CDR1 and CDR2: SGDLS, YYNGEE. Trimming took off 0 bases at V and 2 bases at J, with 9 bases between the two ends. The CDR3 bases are TGTGCCAGCAGCGTAGGGACAGAAACCTACGAGCAGTACTTC. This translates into CASSVGTETYEQYF.

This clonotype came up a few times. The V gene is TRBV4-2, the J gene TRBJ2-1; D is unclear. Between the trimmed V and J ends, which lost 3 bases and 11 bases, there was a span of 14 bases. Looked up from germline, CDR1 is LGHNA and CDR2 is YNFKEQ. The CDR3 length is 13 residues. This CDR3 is CASSQARGAQQFF. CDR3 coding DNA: TGTGCCAGCAGCCAGGCTCGAGGAGCCCAGCAGTTCTTC.

The DNA for the CDR3 is TGTGCCAGCACCCCTGGAAACACCATATATTTT. It encodes CASTPGNTIYF. The rearrangement uses TRBV12-3 or TRBV12-4 and TRBJ1-3, with D uncertain. CDR3 size: 11 residues. Trimming left V 7 bases short and J 2 bases short, with 3 bases between.